What follows is one TCR beta chain and its context. Its antigen is unidentified. Germline V CDR1 and CDR2: SGHVS, FQNEAQ. Deletions cut 4 bases from V and 0 bases from J, with 16 bases between. This CDR3 comprises 17 residues. In the sorted-subset replicate PCRs, around 200 ng DNA, some 30,000 T cell genomes, was used. Assay used: immunoSEQ multiplex PCR; TCRdb lists only in-frame clones, some missing. This table holds about 800,000 clones, 95% to 97% found once. These data originate in a study of shared clonotypes between healthy human individuals. Background on the study: Per-donor plates numbered three CD4 naive, three CD4 memory, two CD8 naive and one CD8 memory.

Whole-study results and caveats: Against clonotypes common to all four donors, non-shared ones had lower generation probabilities. Represented diversity (both genetic and exposure-history) was limited by the small number of donors.

CD45RO negativity and positive selection for CCR7 defined naive CD8 cells, a population that excluded terminally differentiated effector memory CD45RA+ cells. The sequence derives from a man aged 30 to 39 in good health. Sequences were obtained from naive CD8+ T cells sorted from blood. V and J are TRBV7-8 and TRBJ2-1; D is uncertain. In DNA, the CDR3 is TGTGCCAGCAGCTCCTCGACACTCCACAGCTCCTACAATGAGCAGTTCTTC. Encoded protein: CASSSSTLHSSYNEQFF.